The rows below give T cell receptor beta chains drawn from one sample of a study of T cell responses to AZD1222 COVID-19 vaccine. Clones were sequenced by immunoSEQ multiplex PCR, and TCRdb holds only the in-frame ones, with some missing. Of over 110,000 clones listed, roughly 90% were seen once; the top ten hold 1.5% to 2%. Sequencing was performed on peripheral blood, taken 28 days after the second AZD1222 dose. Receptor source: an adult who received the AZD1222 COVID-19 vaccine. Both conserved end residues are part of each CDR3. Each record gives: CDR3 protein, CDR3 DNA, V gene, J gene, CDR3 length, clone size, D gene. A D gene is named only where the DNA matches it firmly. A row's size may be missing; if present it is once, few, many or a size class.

CASSSGGSGRNTIYF	TGTGCCAGCAGTTCAGGGGGAAGTGGAAGAAACACCATATATTTT	TRBV25-1	TRBJ1-3	15	NA	TRBD1
CASSVAGSLDAFF	TGTGCCAGCAGCGTAGCGGGTTCCCTGGACGCTTTCTTT	TRBV9	TRBJ1-1	13	NA	NA
CASSQGGSNTEAFF	TGTGCCAGCAGCCAGGGGGGCAGCAACACTGAAGCTTTCTTT	TRBV11-3	TRBJ1-1	14	NA	TRBD1
CASSQDTGGTEAFF	TGTGCCAGCAGCCAGGATACAGGGGGCACTGAAGCTTTCTTT	TRBV3-1/TRBV3-2	TRBJ1-1	14	once	TRBD1
CASSWGGWGQETQYF	TGTGCCAGCAGCTGGGGGGGTTGGGGGCAGGAGACCCAGTACTTC	TRBV11-3	TRBJ2-5	15	NA	NA
CASSLPRDGATEAFF	TGTGCCAGCAGTTTACCCCGCGACGGGGCCACTGAAGCTTTCTTT	TRBV28	TRBJ1-1	15	few	NA
CASSQEMLEGDEKLFF	TGCGCCAGCAGCCAAGAAATGTTGGAAGGGGACGAAAAACTGTTTTTT	TRBV4-3	TRBJ1-4	16	NA	NA
CASSILDSNSNQPQHF	TGTGCCAGTAGTATCTTGGACAGCAATAGCAATCAGCCCCAGCATTTT	TRBV19	TRBJ1-5	16	once	NA
CASSLWGQRTHNEQFF	TGTGCCAGCAGCTTATGGGGACAGAGGACACACAATGAGCAGTTCTTC	TRBV7-9	TRBJ2-1	16	NA	TRBD1
CASSPWTGPMNTEAFF	TGTGCCAGCAGTCCCTGGACAGGGCCGATGAACACTGAAGCTTTCTTT	TRBV27	TRBJ1-1	16	NA	TRBD1
CARSDASITSHNSPLHF	TGTGCCAGAAGCGACGCCAGCATAACTTCCCATAATTCACCCCTCCACTTT	TRBV5-3	TRBJ1-6	17	NA	NA
CSVVSGHGYTF	TGCAGCGTTGTATCTGGGCATGGCTACACCTTC	TRBV29-1	TRBJ1-2	11	once	NA
CASSLLGADGYTF	TGCGCCAGCAGCTTGTTAGGGGCAGATGGCTACACCTTC	TRBV5-1	TRBJ1-2	13	NA	NA
CASRALAGGYNEQFF	TGTGCCAGCAGAGCACTAGCGGGAGGGTACAATGAGCAGTTCTTC	TRBV2	TRBJ2-1	15	NA	TRBD2
CASSLDVRRINNEQFF	TGTGCCAGCAGCTTAGATGTGCGCCGGATCAACAATGAGCAGTTCTTC	TRBV7-6	TRBJ2-1	16	once	NA
CASSQEGNNSPLHF	TGTGCCAGCAGCCAAGAGGGGAATAATTCACCCCTCCACTTT	TRBV3-1/TRBV3-2	TRBJ1-6	14	NA	NA
CASSLGEPGRKGYGYTF	TGTGCCAGCAGCTTGGGAGAACCGGGGCGTAAGGGCTATGGCTACACCTTC	TRBV7-2	TRBJ1-2	17	NA	NA
CASSFGRGGGAFF	TGTGCCAGCAGTTTTGGGAGGGGAGGGGGAGCTTTCTTT	TRBV12-3/TRBV12-4	TRBJ1-1	13	NA	NA
CASSPRDSSSGNTIYF	TGTGCCAGCAGCCCGAGGGACAGTAGCTCTGGAAACACCATATATTTT	TRBV11-2	TRBJ1-3	16	NA	TRBD1
CASSAGTGRLVSYTF	TGCGCCAGCAGCGCAGGGACAGGGCGATTGGTTAGCTACACCTTC	TRBV5-1	TRBJ1-2	15	NA	TRBD1
CASSRAWGQYTEAFF	TGTGCCAGCAGTAGGGCGTGGGGACAGTACACTGAAGCTTTCTTT	TRBV28	TRBJ1-1	15	once	TRBD1
CASSDRGGNTEAFF	TGTGCCAGCAGTGATAGGGGTGGAAACACTGAAGCTTTCTTT	TRBV2	TRBJ1-1	14	NA	NA
CASSFGGGGTDTQYF	TGTGCCAGCAGCTTCGGCGGGGGCGGCACAGATACGCAGTATTTT	TRBV7-6	TRBJ2-3	15	NA	NA
CASSPQYTEAFF	TGTGCCAGCAGTCCGCAGTACACTGAAGCTTTCTTT	TRBV2	TRBJ1-1	12	once	NA
CASSDGEGQPQHF	TGTGCCAGCAGCGACGGGGAAGGCCAGCCCCAGCATTTT	TRBV9	TRBJ1-5	13	NA	NA
CAWSGRLEAGGQETQYF	TGTGCCTGGAGTGGCCGTTTGGAAGCGGGAGGGCAAGAGACCCAGTACTTC	TRBV30	TRBJ2-5	17	NA	TRBD2
CASSLTRGSGNTIYF	TGTGCCAGCAGCTTAACGCGGGGATCTGGAAACACCATATATTTT	TRBV7-3	TRBJ1-3	15	few	NA
CASSVLGGDEGDTQYF	TGTGCCAGCAGCGTACTTGGAGGGGATGAGGGAGATACGCAGTATTTT	TRBV9	TRBJ2-3	16	NA	NA
CASSITDARGQPQHF	TGTGCCAGTAGTATCACAGATGCAAGGGGGCAGCCCCAGCATTTT	TRBV19	TRBJ1-5	15	NA	NA
CASSAYTTGELFF	TGTGCCAGCAGCGCTTACACCACCGGGGAGCTGTTTTTT	TRBV9	TRBJ2-2	13	once	NA
CASSLGASGSTDTQYF	TGTGCCAGCAGCTTAGGGGCTAGCGGGAGCACAGATACGCAGTATTTT	TRBV7-9	TRBJ2-3	16	NA	TRBD2
CASSLAGRGPNGAFF	TGTGCCAGCAGTTTAGCAGGCAGGGGGCCTAATGGGGCTTTCTTT	TRBV27	TRBJ1-1	15	NA	TRBD1
CASSFRYDQPQHF	TGTGCCAGCAGTTTTCGTTATGATCAGCCCCAGCATTTT	TRBV12-3/TRBV12-4	TRBJ1-5	13	NA	NA
CSVEMGPYGYTF	TGCAGCGTTGAGATGGGCCCATATGGCTACACCTTC	TRBV29-1	TRBJ1-2	12	NA	NA
CASSYSTDIAGEQYF	TGTGCCAGCAGTTACTCTACGGATATAGCAGGCGAGCAGTACTTC	TRBV6-2/TRBV6-3	TRBJ2-7	15	few	NA
CASNTARSEKLFF	TGTGCCAGCAATACCGCGAGGAGTGAAAAACTGTTTTTT	TRBV6-5	TRBJ1-4	13	NA	NA
CASSLVVRGGYGYTF	TGTGCCAGCAGTTTAGTGGTACGGGGAGGCTATGGCTACACCTTC	TRBV28	TRBJ1-2	15	NA	NA
CASSFGTVNTGELFF	TGTGCCAGCAGCTTCGGGACAGTAAACACCGGGGAGCTGTTTTTT	TRBV5-6	TRBJ2-2	15	few	TRBD1
CASSPPQIREQFF	TGTGCCAGCTCACCACCTCAGATCAGGGAGCAGTTCTTC	TRBV18	TRBJ2-1	13	once	NA
CASSPLHLREAFF	TGTGCCAGCAGCCCCCTCCACCTAAGGGAAGCTTTCTTT	TRBV5-4	TRBJ1-1	13	once	NA
CASSHGRVTDTQYF	TGTGCCAGCAGCCACGGCAGGGTGACAGATACGCAGTATTTT	TRBV3-1/TRBV3-2	TRBJ2-3	14	NA	NA